The 9 T cell receptor beta chains given below trace back to one sample, sequenced in a study of T-cell reconstitution after alpha-beta-depleted transplantation in children. TCRbeta library preparation incorporated unique molecular identifiers. TCRdb reanalysed the PCR reads using MiXCR and keeps one entry per CDR3 protein. The sample includes more than 400,000 distinct CDR3 sequences, about an eighth seen only once; the top ten take approximately 14%. The sequenced sample was PBMCs, mostly from graft donor cells, obtained 180 days after TCRalphabeta/CD19-depleted stem cell transplant. These receptors were taken from a female patient between 2 and 15 years old who had a stem cell transplant for aplastic anemia, so the T cells may come from the graft donor.

This clonotype was detected many times. The chain joins TRBV28 to TRBJ2-1, with a possible D match to TRBD2 (6 bases). This CDR3 region has 16 residues. The germline CDR1 and CDR2 sequences are MDHEN and SYDVKM. Trimming left V 4 bases short and J 7 bases short, with 20 bases between. The CDR3 sequence: CASSSGSGPWGNEQFF. CDR3 in DNA: TGTGCCAGCAGTTCAGGGAGCGGGCCCTGGGGGAATGAGCAGTTCTTC.

The chain employs TRBV11-2 and TRBJ2-1, with TRBD2 matching over 13 bases. V lost 2 bases and J lost 1; bases outside the gene matches: 8. The CDR3 is 19 residues long. In germline, CDR1 is SGHAT, CDR2 FQNNGV. CDR3 coding DNA: TGTGCCAGCAGCTTACCAAGGACTAGCGGGAGTTTATCCTACAATGAGCAGTTCTTC. It encodes CASSLPRTSGSLSYNEQFF.

V usage is TRBV7-9 and J usage is TRBJ2-1, with 9 bases fitting TRBD2. CDR1 SEHNR and CDR2 FQNEAQ come from the germline V gene (reference sequence). The V segment lost 5 bases and the J segment 5 bases; nucleotides outside the gene matches: 7. This CDR3 is 15 amino acids long. Here the CDR3 reads CASSPLAGLNNEQFF. CDR3 nucleotides: TGTGCCAGCAGCCCCCTAGCGGGATTGAACAATGAGCAGTTCTTC.

The chain uses TRBV27 and TRBJ2-1; weak D call: TRBD1 (6 bases). The germline gives CDR1 MNHEY, CDR2 SMNVEV (reference sequence). V gave up 0 bases and J gave up 4 bases, with 13 bases separating them. The CDR3 runs 16 residues. The CDR3 DNA reads as TGTGCCAGCAGTTTATCGACTGGACAGCCTTACAATGAGCAGTTCTTC. This gives the protein CASSLSTGQPYNEQFF.

This clonotype was observed a handful of times. The genes are TRBV28 and TRBJ2-3; tentative D call: TRBD2 (6 bases). The V gene's germline CDR1 is MDHEN and CDR2 SYDVKM. The CDR3 runs to 19 residues. Trimming removed 4 bases from V and 1 base from J, with 24 bases in between. The CDR3 nucleotides read TGTGCCAGCAGTTCCATACGTGGGGACTTCCCCATTGGCACAGATACGCAGTATTTT. This codes for CASSSIRGDFPIGTDTQYF.

This clonotype was recorded a few times. The V and J genes are TRBV7-2 and TRBJ1-5, with D uncertain. Germline V gene lookup returns CDR1 SGHTA and CDR2 FQGNSA. V was cut by 2 bases and J by 0 bases, with 8 bases left in between. This CDR3 spans 15 amino acids. CDR3 nucleotide sequence: TGTGCCAGCAGCTTATGGTCCCCTAGCAATCAGCCCCAGCATTTT. It yields the protein CASSLWSPSNQPQHF.

The chain uses TRBV15 and TRBJ2-1; a possible D gene is TRBD1 (5 bases). The CDR3 has 16 residues. Germline values: CDR1 LNHNV, CDR2 YYDKDF (reference sequence). The V end was cut by 0 bases, the J end by 4 bases, with 13 bases between. This CDR3 reads CATSRERQLQYNEQFF. As DNA, the CDR3 is TGTGCCACCAGCAGAGAAAGACAGCTGCAGTACAATGAGCAGTTCTTC.

The rearrangement uses TRBV4-2 and TRBJ2-3; 7 nucleotides agree with TRBD2. CDR1 is LGHNA and CDR2 is YNFKEQ in the germline V gene. After removal of 0 bases from V and 5 bases from J, the junction contained 2 bases not matched to a gene. CDR3 length: 14 amino acids. This CDR3 is CASSQEVAGDTQYF. DNA for the CDR3: TGTGCCAGCAGCCAAGAAGTAGCGGGAGATACGCAGTATTTT.

This chain uses TRBV12-3 or TRBV12-4 with TRBJ2-1, with 8 positions matching TRBD2. This CDR3 is 15 amino acids long. The J segment lost 8 bases and the V segment lost 5 bases, leaving 11 bases of the junction unmatched. For the CDR3, the DNA is TGTGCCAGCAGTCGGACTAGCCTTGGTTTGTATGAGCAGTTCTTC. Encoded protein: CASSRTSLGLYEQFF.